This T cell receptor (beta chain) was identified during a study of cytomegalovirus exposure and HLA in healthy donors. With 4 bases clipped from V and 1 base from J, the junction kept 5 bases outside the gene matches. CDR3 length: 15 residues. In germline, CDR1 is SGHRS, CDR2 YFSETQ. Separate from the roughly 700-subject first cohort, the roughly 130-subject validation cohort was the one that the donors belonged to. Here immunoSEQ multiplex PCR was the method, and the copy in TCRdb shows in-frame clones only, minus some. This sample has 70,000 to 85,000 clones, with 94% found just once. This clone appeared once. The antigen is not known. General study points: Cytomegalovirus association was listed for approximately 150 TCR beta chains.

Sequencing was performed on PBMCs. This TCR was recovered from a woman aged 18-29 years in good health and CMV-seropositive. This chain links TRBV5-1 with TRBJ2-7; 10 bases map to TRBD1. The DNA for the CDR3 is TGCGCCAGCAGCCTCCGGGACAGGGGTTCCTACGAGCAGTACTTC. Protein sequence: CASSLRDRGSYEQYF.